The following is a T cell receptor (beta chain) sequence with its context. Its antigen is as yet unknown. The CDR3 is 10 residues long. Trimming took off 8 bases at V and 9 bases at J, with 8 bases between the two ends. Per the germline V gene, CDR1 is SNHLY and CDR2 is FYNNEI. Each of the donors was a healthy adult who was HIV-negative and had not had a recent acute infection or vaccination. Combining CD45RO+ cells with CCR7-negative CD45RA+ TemRA cells gave CD8 memory. Sequencing used immunoSEQ multiplex PCR; TCRdb keeps in-frame clones, though not all of them. The sample holds 300,000 to 400,000 clones; around 86% are singletons and the top ten take around 15%. The data were taken from a study of shared clonotypes between healthy human individuals. Across the whole study: A couple of women and a few men aged 18 to 49 made up the donors. Findings of the study overall: Shared clonotypes: about 4.6% naive CD4, 3% to 3.5% naive CD8, 2.3% memory CD4, about 0.4% memory CD8.

Sequencing was performed on memory CD8+ T cells sorted from blood. Subset defined: CD45RO+ cells pooled with CCR7-negative TemRA cells. The chain couples TRBV2 to TRBJ1-5; the D is unclear. This TCR was sampled from a man between 18 and 35 years old in good health. The DNA for the CDR3 is TGTGCCAGCGGGTTAGGGCCCCAGCATTTT. Translation: CASGLGPQHF.